This T cell receptor beta chain appears in the sequencing data of a study of blood T cell repertoires in COVID-19. Study as a whole: PBMCs, B-cell-depleted T cells, or T cells provided the cDNA or gDNA that made up the material.

Seattle participants joined during active infection and were tracked over time. Original methodology: Estimates of nucleated cell counts were drawn from the amplification of reference gene primers. Method: immunoSEQ multiplex PCR; TCRdb's copy keeps in-frame clones and lacks some. V and J calls and clone size are copied from that table; D and trimming were computed from the DNA. The sample has around 150,000 clones, approximately 82% seen once. V dropped 6 bases and J dropped 3 bases, with 15 bases sitting between them. The V gene's germline CDR1 is LNHDA and CDR2 SQIVND (reference sequence). The CDR3 sequence is 14 residues long.

This receptor was taken from a woman in her 40s with COVID-19, enrolled during active disease. The V call is TRBV19, the J call TRBJ2-7, with D hard to call. Sequencing was carried out using peripheral blood. CDR3 sequence reads: CASSPTYGGYEQYF. DNA of the CDR3: TGTGCCAGTAGCCCTACCTACGGCGGCTACGAGCAGTACTTC. Variable domain in full (rest from reference TRBV19 and TRBJ2-7): DGGITQSPKYLFRKEGQNVTLSCEQNLNHDAMYWYRQDPGQGLRLIYYSQIVNDFQKGDIAEGYSVSREKKESFPLTVTSAQKNPTAFYLCASSPTYGGYEQYFGPGTRLTVT.